This T cell receptor beta chain was identified during a study of a mutant IDH1 vaccine in newly diagnosed glioma. Some clones are missing from TCRdb's copy, which holds only in-frame ones; the method was immunoSEQ multiplex PCR. Counted here are about 20,000 clones, approximately 82% occurring once; the ten biggest clones make up under 15%. As for this clone: The antigen is undetermined.

Time point described: week 23, last vaccination. Vaccination used 300 ug of mutant IDH1 20-mer peptide per dose, with topical imiquimod. This CDR3 has 13 residues. Germline V gene sequence: CDR1 LGHNA, CDR2 YNFKEQ. The germline V and J ends were trimmed by 4 bases and 5 bases, with 11 bases remaining between them. Sequences were derived from PBMCs, sampled from a glioma patient whose treatment included an IDH1 peptide vaccine. This clonotype was obtained from a man aged 25 to 40 with glioma. The chain uses TRBV4-2 and TRBJ2-5, with a possible D match to TRBD2 (5 bases). The CDR3 region has the DNA TGTGCCAGCAGCCGCCTAGCTAGTGAGACCCAGTACTTC. It is translated as CASSRLASETQYF.